The 24 T cell receptor beta chains listed next were all sequenced from one sample in a study of cytomegalovirus exposure and HLA in healthy donors. PCR used 60 Vbeta primers and 13 Jbeta primers. Libraries were prepared by immunoSEQ multiplex PCR; TCRdb keeps only in-frame clonotypes and omits some of them. The data contain around 210,000 clones, roughly 78% of them seen just once; the ten biggest clones take up under 0.6%. The sample consisted of PBMCs. Receptor source: a boy aged 5-17 years in good health and CMV-seronegative.

CDR3 DNA sequence: TGTGCCAGCAGCTCGACAGGGTTCGGGGCCAACGTCCTGACTTTC. This sequence encodes CASSSTGFGANVLTF. The chain uses TRBV7-3 and TRBJ2-6, with 7 bases fitting TRBD1. Germline lookup yields CDR1 SGHTA and CDR2 FQGTGA. Losses at the gene ends were 4 bases for V and 4 bases for J; bases not matched to a gene: 4. The CDR3 has 15 amino acids.

V and J are TRBV11-2 and TRBJ2-2; no firm D call. The V end was cut by 3 bases, the J end by 3 bases, with 5 bases between. The CDR3 sequence is 13 residues long. CDR1 and CDR2 (germline): SGHAT, FQNNGV. CDR3 loop: CASSLGYTGELFF. The CDR3 bases are TGTGCCAGCAGCTTGGGCTACACCGGGGAGCTGTTTTTT.

This clone was seen more than once but under ten times. The chain carries TRBV18 and TRBJ1-4, with 7 nucleotides matching TRBD1. Germline lookup yields CDR1 KGHSH and CDR2 LQKENI. After removal of 3 bases from V and 7 bases from J, the junction contained 8 bases not matched to a gene. The CDR3 spans 15 residues. For the CDR3, the DNA is TGTGCCAGCTCACCGGATACAGGGGCGGGTGAAAAACTGTTTTTT. This gives the protein CASSPDTGAGEKLFF.

Written as DNA, the CDR3 is TGTGCCAGCAGTGCCGGTTACAGGACTACTAACTATGGCTACACCTTC. The encoded protein is CASSAGYRTTNYGYTF. This chain joins TRBV2 and TRBJ1-2, with a possible D match to TRBD1 (5 bases). V was clipped by 4 bases and J by 0 bases, with 15 bases between them. The CDR3 length is 16 residues. The germline V gene has CDR1 SNHLY and CDR2 FYNNEI. The full variable domain, in which reference TRBV2 and TRBJ1-2 provide the parts outside the CDR3, is EPEVTQTPSHQVTQMGQEVILRCVPISNHLYFYWYRQILGQKVEFLVSFYNNEISEKSEIFDDQFSVERPDGSNFTLKIRSTKLEDSAMYFCASSAGYRTTNYGYTFGSGTRLTVV.

The rearrangement joins TRBV19 to TRBJ1-2; no firm D call. Germline V gene sequence: CDR1 LNHDA, CDR2 SQIVND (reference sequence). The CDR3 length is 16 residues. Between the trimmed V and J ends, which lost 4 bases and 1 base, there was a span of 16 bases. CDR3 DNA: TGTGCCAGTAGTAAATCGCGACAAGTCGTTAACTATGGCTACACCTTC. This encodes CASSKSRQVVNYGYTF.

The V and J genes are TRBV19 and TRBJ1-2; no definite D call. Trimming cost V 1 base and J 3 bases, with 9 bases left between them. The CDR3 spans 14 residues. Germline V gene data show CDR1 as LNHDA and CDR2 as SQIVND (reference sequence). CDR3 in DNA: TGTGCCAGTAGTATAGGGCAGTGGTACTATGGCTACACCTTC. Protein product: CASSIGQWYYGYTF.

This chain uses TRBV6-1 with TRBJ2-7; 7 positions match TRBD2. V lost 4 bases to trimming and J lost 1 base; unmatched junction nucleotides: 13. CDR1 MNHNS and CDR2 SASEGT come from the germline V gene. The CDR3 has 17 residues. The CDR3: CASSGPGGGVVSYEQYF. CDR3 nucleotide sequence: TGTGCCAGCAGTGGTCCTGGGGGGGGAGTCGTATCCTACGAGCAGTACTTC.

This chain joins TRBV7-3 and TRBJ2-7; 8 bases fit TRBD1. Looked up from germline, CDR1 is SGHTA and CDR2 is FQGTGA. The CDR3 spans 14 residues. J lost 4 bases, V lost 5 bases, and 7 bases had no gene match. CDR3 sequence reads: CASSPTQGGYEQYF. The DNA for the CDR3 is TGTGCCAGCAGCCCGACACAGGGGGGATACGAGCAGTACTTC.

The V call is TRBV7-9, the J call TRBJ1-1; 8 bases align to TRBD1. The CDR3 runs to 19 residues. Germline values: CDR1 SEHNR, CDR2 FQNEAQ (reference sequence). The trim removed 5 bases at V and 2 bases at J, leaving 19 bases unmatched. The CDR3 DNA follows: TGTGCCAGCAGCCCAACCACTGTCTTCCCGACAGGGGTAAACACTGAAGCTTTCTTT. Residues: CASSPTTVFPTGVNTEAFF.

In its sample, this clone was seen once. The chain links TRBV30 to TRBJ2-7; no clear D gene. The CDR3 has 15 residues. The germline V gene has CDR1 GTSNPN and CDR2 SVGIG (reference sequence). V was trimmed by 3 bases and J by 2 bases, leaving 17 bases between them. The CDR3 loop is CAWSFDWSATYEQYF. The CDR3 region has the DNA TGTGCCTGGAGCTTCGACTGGTCCGCTACCTACGAGCAGTACTTC.

This chain joins TRBV5-6 and TRBJ2-2; 7 nucleotides line up with TRBD2. From germline, CDR1 is SGHDT and CDR2 YYEEEE. The trim removed 3 bases at V and 5 bases at J, leaving 4 bases unmatched. The CDR3 has 14 residues. The DNA of the CDR3 is TGTGCCAGCAGCTGGGTGGGGGGGACCGGGGAGCTGTTTTTT. Translated, it gives CASSWVGGTGELFF.

CDR3 residues: CASSSPTGERNTQYF. The CDR3 nucleotides read TGTGCCAGCAGCTCCCCGACGGGGGAGAGGAATACGCAGTATTTT. The rearrangement links TRBV5-4 to TRBJ2-3; D is possibly TRBD2 (6 bases). This CDR3 contains 15 residues. The germline CDR1 and CDR2 sequences are SGHNT and YYREEE (reference sequence). V was trimmed by 3 bases and J by 7 bases, leaving 18 bases between them. The entire variable domain, with the rest obtained from reference TRBV5-4 and TRBJ2-3, is as follows: ETGVTQSPTHLIKTRGQQVTLRCSSQSGHNTVSWYQQALGQGPQFIFQYYREEENGRGNFPPRFSGLQFPNYSSELNVNALELDDSALYLCASSSPTGERNTQYFGPGTRLTVL.

The V gene is TRBV5-4, the J gene TRBJ2-7; maybe TRBD1 (6 bases). The CDR3 spans 16 residues. Trimming took off 0 bases at V and 4 bases at J, with 17 bases between the two ends. From germline, CDR1 is SGHNT and CDR2 YYREEE (reference sequence). CDR3 region: CASSLGRQASLYEQYF. Here the CDR3 DNA reads TGTGCCAGCAGCTTGGGCCGACAGGCATCCCTATACGAGCAGTACTTC.

This rearrangement joins TRBV11-2 to TRBJ2-1; 8 positions agree with TRBD1. The CDR3 has 15 residues. The germline V gene has CDR1 SGHAT and CDR2 FQNNGV. With 5 bases clipped from V and 3 bases from J, the junction kept 6 bases outside the gene matches. The chain's CDR3 is CASSQDGTGYNEQFF. The DNA of the CDR3 is TGTGCCAGCAGCCAGGACGGGACAGGCTACAATGAGCAGTTCTTC.

The rearrangement joins TRBV2 to TRBJ1-1; 7 bases are a match to TRBD1. V was clipped by 4 bases and J by 1 base; unmatched bases: 3. CDR3 length: 14 residues. Germline CDR1 SNHLY, CDR2 FYNNEI. The CDR3 nucleotides are TGTGCCAGCAGTGTTAGGGGGCAGAACACTGAAGCTTTCTTT. This codes for CASSVRGQNTEAFF.

The rearrangement joins TRBV27 to TRBJ1-1; TRBD1 matches at 9 bases. This CDR3 contains 16 residues. J was trimmed by 1 base and V by 5 bases; bases with no gene match: 8. CDR1 and CDR2 from the germline V gene are MNHEY and SMNVEV (reference sequence). The CDR3: CASSPRTGATNTEAFF. The CDR3, as DNA: TGTGCCAGCAGTCCAAGGACAGGGGCAACGAACACTGAAGCTTTCTTT.

The rearrangement links TRBV5-6 to TRBJ2-7; D gene uncertain. Germline V gene data show CDR1 as SGHDT and CDR2 as YYEEEE. Trimming took off 4 bases at V and 2 bases at J, with 10 bases between the two ends. The CDR3 has 13 amino acids. The CDR3: CASSPLGPYEQYF. In DNA form, the CDR3 reads TGTGCCAGCAGCCCCTTGGGCCCCTACGAGCAGTACTTC.

The chain is built from TRBV30 and TRBJ1-2, with D perhaps matching TRBD1 (5 bases). CDR3 length: 18 amino acids. The V end lost 1 base, the J end lost 4 bases, and 25 bases lay between the germline ends. Per germline, CDR1 GTSNPN and CDR2 SVGIG (reference sequence). CDR3 nucleotide sequence: TGTGCCTGGAGTGAGCTGGAGACAGCCCTTTTGAGTACCTATGGCTACACCTTC. This codes for CAWSELETALLSTYGYTF.

The chain links TRBV9 to TRBJ2-3; TRBD2 agrees at 11 bases. Germline loops: CDR1 SGDLS, CDR2 YYNGEE. The CDR3 totals 16 residues. Germline trimming cut 4 bases from V and 2 bases from J; bases unmatched to any gene: 6. CDR3 DNA: TGTGCCAGCAGCCTGGGACTAGCGGAGTTCACAGATACGCAGTATTTT. It specifies CASSLGLAEFTDTQYF. Filled out from reference TRBV9 and TRBJ2-3, the complete variable domain reads DSGVTQTPKHLITATGQRVTLRCSPRSGDLSVYWYQQSLDQGLQFLIQYYNGEERAKGNILERFSAQQFPDLHSELNLSSLELGDSALYFCASSLGLAEFTDTQYFGPGTRLTVL.

The V call is TRBV9, the J call TRBJ1-4, with unresolved D. V lost 0 bases and J 2 bases, leaving 8 bases between the germline ends. Germline V gives CDR1 SGDLS, CDR2 YYNGEE. CDR3 size: 15 residues. The CDR3 DNA is TGTGCCAGCAGCGTAGTGTCCGCGACTAATGAAAAACTGTTTTTT. Translating gives CASSVVSATNEKLFF.

The chain recombines TRBV30 with TRBJ1-2, with TRBD1 as a possible D gene (6 bases). Germline V gene lookup returns CDR1 GTSNPN and CDR2 SVGIG (reference sequence). V was clipped by 0 bases and J by 7 bases, with 12 bases between them. There are 13 residues in the CDR3. CDR3 bases: TGTGCCTGGAGTGTACTGAACAGGGTTGGCTACACCTTC. Translated: CAWSVLNRVGYTF.

This clone has only a few counts. The same CDR3 can be traced to other DNA sequences in this sample. The rearrangement uses TRBV30 and TRBJ2-7; D is ambiguous. Germline CDR1 and CDR2: GTSNPN and SVGIG (reference sequence). This CDR3 has 11 amino acids. The ends were cut back, 1 base at V and 3 bases at J, with 4 bases in the middle. The CDR3 here is CAWSAGYEQYF. In DNA form, the CDR3 reads TGTGCCTGGAGTGCCGGCTACGAGCAGTACTTC.

The V and J genes are TRBV7-2 and TRBJ1-1; D is possibly TRBD1 (5 bases). This CDR3 comprises 16 residues. CDR1 and CDR2 (germline): SGHTA, FQGNSA. V dropped 1 base and J dropped 0 bases, with 12 bases sitting between them. CDR3 nucleotide sequence: TGTGCCAGCAGCTTAGGAGTGCGGGGGTTGAACACTGAAGCTTTCTTT. This codes for CASSLGVRGLNTEAFF.

The V and J genes are TRBV7-9 and TRBJ2-7; D may be TRBD1 (5 bases). Germline loops: CDR1 SEHNR, CDR2 FQNEAQ (reference sequence). The V and J ends lost 3 bases and 0 bases respectively, with 9 bases between them. The CDR3 loop spans 14 amino acids. The CDR3 sequence is CASSLEGDSYEQYF. Here the CDR3 DNA reads TGTGCCAGCAGCTTGGAAGGGGACTCCTACGAGCAGTACTTC.